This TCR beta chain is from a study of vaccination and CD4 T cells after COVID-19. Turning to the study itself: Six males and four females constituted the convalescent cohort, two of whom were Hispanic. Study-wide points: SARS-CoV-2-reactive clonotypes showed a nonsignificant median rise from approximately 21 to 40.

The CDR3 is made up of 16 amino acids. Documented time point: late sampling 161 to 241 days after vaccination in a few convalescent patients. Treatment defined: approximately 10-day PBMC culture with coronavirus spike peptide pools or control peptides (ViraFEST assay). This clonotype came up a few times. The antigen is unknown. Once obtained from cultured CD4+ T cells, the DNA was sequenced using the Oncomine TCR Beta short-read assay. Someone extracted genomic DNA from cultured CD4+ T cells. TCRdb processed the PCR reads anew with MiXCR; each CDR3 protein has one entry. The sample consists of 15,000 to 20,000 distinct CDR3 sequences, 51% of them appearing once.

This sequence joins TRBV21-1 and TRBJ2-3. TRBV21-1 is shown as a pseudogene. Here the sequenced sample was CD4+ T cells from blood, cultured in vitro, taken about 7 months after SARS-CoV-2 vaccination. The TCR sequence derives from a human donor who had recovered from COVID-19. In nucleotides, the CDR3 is TGTGCCAGCAGCAAAGGGCTTGGCTCTAGCACAGATACGCAGTATTTT. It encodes CASSKGLGSSTDTQYF.